The 17 T cell receptor beta chains reported below all come from one sample, sequenced in a study of cytomegalovirus exposure and HLA in healthy donors. The PCR used 60 Vbeta and 13 Jbeta primers. Profiled with immunoSEQ multiplex PCR; TCRdb holds only in-frame clones, not every one. The sample records 150,000 or so clones, 80% being singletons. The specimen was PBMCs. All receptors derive from a woman aged 40 to 55 in good health and CMV-seropositive.

This clone was observed a few times. V and J are TRBV6-1 and TRBJ1-5; D is uncertain. CDR1 and CDR2 from the germline V gene are MNHNS and SASEGT. This CDR3 is built from 14 residues. V was cut by 6 bases and J by 6 bases, with 15 bases left in between. CDR3 nucleotide sequence: TGTGCCAGCAGCTCGGGAGGCACGGGTCAGCCCCAGCATTTT. Translation gives CASSSGGTGQPQHF.

V gene TRBV27 combines with J gene TRBJ2-7, with 7 bases matching TRBD1. Losses at the gene ends were 5 bases for V and 7 bases for J; bases not matched to a gene: 5. The CDR3 covers 12 residues. CDR1 MNHEY and CDR2 SMNVEV come from the germline V gene (reference sequence). CDR3 nucleotides: TGTGCCAGCAGTGAGGGGGCTAGTGAGCAGTACTTC. It translates to CASSEGASEQYF.

The chain joins TRBV7-9 to TRBJ2-7; TRBD2 aligns across 14 bases. This CDR3 contains 14 residues. Germline values: CDR1 SEHNR, CDR2 FQNEAQ (reference sequence). Germline trimming cut 7 bases from V and 6 bases from J; bases unmatched to any gene: 5. The CDR3 sequence: CASTPGLAGGEQYF. In nucleotides, the CDR3 is TGTGCCAGCACCCCTGGACTAGCGGGAGGCGAGCAGTACTTC.

The count of this clone is one. The rearrangement joins TRBV9 to TRBJ1-2; D gene ambiguous. Deletions cut 0 bases from V and 4 bases from J, with 10 bases between. Germline V gene lookup returns CDR1 SGDLS and CDR2 YYNGEE. The CDR3 has 14 amino acids. The CDR3 sequence is CASSVAQTSYGYTF. CDR3 nucleotides: TGTGCCAGCAGCGTAGCGCAGACATCCTATGGCTACACCTTC.

The chain has TRBV15 and TRBJ1-4, with D maybe TRBD1 (6 bases). V lost 4 bases and J lost 0, with 9 bases in between. There are 15 residues in the CDR3. Germline V gene data show CDR1 as LNHNV and CDR2 as YYDKDF (reference sequence). CDR3 region: CATSNRQATNEKLFF. In DNA, the CDR3 is TGTGCCACCAGCAACCGACAGGCAACTAATGAAAAACTGTTTTTT.

The table lists this clone with many counts. The chain combines TRBV5-1 with TRBJ2-5; 7 bases align to TRBD2. This CDR3 has 14 residues. CDR1 is SGHRS and CDR2 is YFSETQ in the germline V gene. The junction had 7 bases not matched to a gene; V was cut back by 7 bases and J by 1 base. Here the CDR3 DNA reads TGCGCCAGCTTTAAAGCGGGATTCCAAGAGACCCAGTACTTC. This gives the protein CASFKAGFQETQYF.

The CDR3, as DNA: TGTGCCAGCAGCATTACTTGGACAGGGACAAGCTCTGGGGCCAACGTCCTGACTTTC. Encoded protein: CASSITWTGTSSGANVLTF. V is TRBV7-9 and J is TRBJ2-6; 8 bases are a match to TRBD1. CDR3 size: 19 residues. Germline assignment: CDR1 SEHNR and CDR2 FQNEAQ (reference sequence). J gave up 0 bases and V 5 bases, and 12 bases lay outside the gene matches.

The chain has TRBV19 and TRBJ2-7; TRBD1 matches at 8 bases. Per germline, CDR1 LNHDA and CDR2 SQIVND (reference sequence). V trimming: 2 bases; J trimming: 4 bases; junction bases outside the gene matches: 7. This CDR3 has 15 amino acids. In nucleotides, the CDR3 is TGTGCCAGTAGTATAAAGGGGACAGGAAGTTACGAGCAGTACTTC. Translating gives CASSIKGTGSYEQYF.

The V gene is TRBV9, the J gene TRBJ2-2, with D tentatively TRBD2 (5 bases). Germline values: CDR1 SGDLS, CDR2 YYNGEE. There are 15 residues in the CDR3. Trimming cost V 0 bases and J 6 bases, with 12 bases left between them. CDR3 residues: CASSVGGRTSGELFF. The CDR3 nucleotides read TGTGCCAGCAGCGTAGGAGGGCGGACCTCCGGGGAGCTGTTTTTT.

In its sample, this clone was seen a few times. The chain joins TRBV5-6 to TRBJ1-3; D gene ambiguous. Looked up from germline, CDR1 is SGHDT and CDR2 is YYEEEE. The CDR3 totals 13 residues. V lost 1 base to trimming and J lost 2 bases, with 4 bases between them. CDR3 DNA: TGTGCCAGCAGCTTGAGAGCTGGAAACACCATATATTTT. This codes for CASSLRAGNTIYF.

V and J are TRBV13 and TRBJ2-1; the match to TRBD2 covers 8 bases. The length of the CDR3 is 14 residues. The J segment lost 9 bases and the V segment lost 5 bases, leaving 9 bases of the junction unmatched. The germline V gene has CDR1 PRHDT and CDR2 FYEKMQ (reference sequence). This CDR3 reads CASSPGLGLVEQFF. The DNA for the CDR3 is TGTGCCAGCAGCCCGGGACTAGGATTGGTTGAGCAGTTCTTC.

The chain carries TRBV13 and TRBJ2-7; TRBD2 matches at 8 bases. Trimming at V came to 2 bases and at J to 3 bases, leaving 3 bases not matched to a gene. In germline, CDR1 is PRHDT, CDR2 FYEKMQ (reference sequence). CDR3 length: 14 amino acids. CDR3 loop: CASSLIAGGYEQYF. As DNA, the CDR3 is TGTGCCAGCAGCTTAATCGCGGGAGGCTACGAGCAGTACTTC.

The gene calls are TRBV5-1 and TRBJ2-1, with 11 positions matching TRBD2. The CDR3 is 16 residues long. The V gene's germline CDR1 is SGHRS and CDR2 YFSETQ. After removal of 1 base from V and 6 bases from J, the junction contained 6 bases not matched to a gene. The CDR3 protein is CASSLTSGSISNEQFF. The CDR3 coding sequence is TGCGCCAGCAGCTTGACTAGCGGGAGTATATCCAATGAGCAGTTCTTC.

This chain uses TRBV11-3 with TRBJ1-2, with D possibly TRBD1 on 5 matching bases. The germline V gene encodes CDR1 SGHNT and CDR2 YENEEA. The CDR3 contains 16 residues. V gave up 2 bases and J gave up 2 bases, with 15 bases separating them. The CDR3 spells CASSLWSQGLNYGYTF. DNA of the CDR3: TGTGCCAGCAGCTTATGGTCCCAGGGCCTCAACTATGGCTACACCTTC. The whole variable domain, filled in from reference TRBV11-3 and TRBJ1-2, reads EAGVVQSPRYKIIEKKQPVAFWCNPISGHNTLYWYLQNLGQGPELLIRYENEEAVDDSQLPKDRFSAERLKGVDSTLKIQPAELGDSAVYLCASSLWSQGLNYGYTFGSGTRLTVV.

V gene TRBV5-1 combines with J gene TRBJ1-4; unclear D gene. The ends were cut back, 3 bases at V and 4 bases at J, with 16 bases in the middle. Germline-derived CDR1 and CDR2 are SGHRS and YFSETQ. The CDR3 has 16 residues. The DNA of the CDR3 is TGCGCCAGCAGCTCTGATGGTGGGCAGATTAATGAAAAACTGTTTTTT. It translates to CASSSDGGQINEKLFF.

The rearrangement uses TRBV28 and TRBJ1-1; TRBD1 matches at 11 bases. CDR1 MDHEN and CDR2 SYDVKM come from the germline V gene. CDR3 size: 15 residues. Trimming at V came to 6 bases and at J to 11 bases, leaving 14 bases not matched to a gene. The CDR3 protein is CASSRISGTGGRAFF. In nucleotides, the CDR3 is TGTGCCAGCAGCCGAATTTCCGGGACAGGGGGTCGTGCTTTCTTT.

V usage is TRBV18 and J usage is TRBJ1-5; D may be TRBD1 (6 bases). The CDR3 runs 18 residues. CDR1 KGHSH and CDR2 LQKENI come from the germline V gene. V lost 3 bases, J lost 1 base, and 19 bases lay in between. The CDR3: CASSPQGSPSLSNQPQHF. CDR3 bases: TGTGCCAGCTCACCGCAGGGGTCGCCCAGTCTAAGCAATCAGCCCCAGCATTTT.